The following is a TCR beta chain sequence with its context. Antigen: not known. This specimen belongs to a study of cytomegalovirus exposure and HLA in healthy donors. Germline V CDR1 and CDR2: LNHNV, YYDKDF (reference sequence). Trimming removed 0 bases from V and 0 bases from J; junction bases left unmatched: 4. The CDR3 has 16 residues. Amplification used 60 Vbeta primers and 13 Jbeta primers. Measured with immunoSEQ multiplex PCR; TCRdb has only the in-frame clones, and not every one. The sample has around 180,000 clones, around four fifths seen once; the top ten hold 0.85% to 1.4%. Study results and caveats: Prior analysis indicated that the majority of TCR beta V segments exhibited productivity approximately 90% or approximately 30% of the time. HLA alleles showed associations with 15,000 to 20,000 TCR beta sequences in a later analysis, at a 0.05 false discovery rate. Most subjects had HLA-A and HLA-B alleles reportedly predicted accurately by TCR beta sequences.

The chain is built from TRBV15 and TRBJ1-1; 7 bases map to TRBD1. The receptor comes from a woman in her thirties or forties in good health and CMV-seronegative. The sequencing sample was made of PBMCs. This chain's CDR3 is CATSRDLGQMNTEAFF. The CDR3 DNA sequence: TGTGCCACCAGCAGAGATCTGGGACAGATGAACACTGAAGCTTTCTTT.